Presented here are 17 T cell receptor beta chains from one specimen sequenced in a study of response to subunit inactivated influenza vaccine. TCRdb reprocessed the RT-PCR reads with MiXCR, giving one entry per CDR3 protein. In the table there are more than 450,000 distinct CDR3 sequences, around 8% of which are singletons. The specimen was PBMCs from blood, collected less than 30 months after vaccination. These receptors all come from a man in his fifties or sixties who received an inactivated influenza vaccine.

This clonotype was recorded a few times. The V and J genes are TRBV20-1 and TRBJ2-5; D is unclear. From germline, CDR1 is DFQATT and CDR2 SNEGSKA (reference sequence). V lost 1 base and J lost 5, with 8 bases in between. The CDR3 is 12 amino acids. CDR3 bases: TGCAGTGCTAGAGTAGTCGGGGAGACCCAGTACTTC. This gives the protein CSARVVGETQYF.

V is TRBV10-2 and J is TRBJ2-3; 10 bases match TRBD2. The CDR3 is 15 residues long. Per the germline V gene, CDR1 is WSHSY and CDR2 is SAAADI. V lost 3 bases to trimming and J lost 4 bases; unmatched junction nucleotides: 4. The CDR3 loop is CASSDRAGGPDTQYF. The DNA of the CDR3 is TGCGCCAGCAGTGACAGAGCGGGGGGGCCAGATACGCAGTATTTT.

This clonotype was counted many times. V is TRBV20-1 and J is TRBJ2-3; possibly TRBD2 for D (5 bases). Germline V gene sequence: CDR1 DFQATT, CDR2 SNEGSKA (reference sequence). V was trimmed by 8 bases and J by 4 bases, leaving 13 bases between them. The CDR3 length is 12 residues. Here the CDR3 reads CSSRVGADTQYF. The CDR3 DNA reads TGCAGTTCCCGGGTGGGAGCAGATACGCAGTATTTT.

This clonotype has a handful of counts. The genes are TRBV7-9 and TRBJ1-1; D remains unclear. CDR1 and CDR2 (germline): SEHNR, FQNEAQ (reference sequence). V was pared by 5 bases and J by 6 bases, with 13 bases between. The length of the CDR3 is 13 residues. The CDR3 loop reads CASSRPLGPEAFF. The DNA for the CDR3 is TGTGCCAGCAGCCGACCTCTTGGGCCTGAAGCTTTCTTT.

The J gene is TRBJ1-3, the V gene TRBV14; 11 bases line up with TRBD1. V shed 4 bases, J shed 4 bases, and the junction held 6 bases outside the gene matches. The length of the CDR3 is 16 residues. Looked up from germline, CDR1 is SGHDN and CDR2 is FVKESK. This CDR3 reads CASSLDRGREGNTIYF. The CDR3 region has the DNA TGTGCCAGCAGCCTGGACAGGGGGCGCGAAGGAAACACCATATATTTT. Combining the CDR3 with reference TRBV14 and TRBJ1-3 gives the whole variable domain EAGVTQFPSHSVIEKGQTVTLRCDPISGHDNLYWYRRVMGKEIKFLLHFVKESKQDESGMPNNRFLAERTGGTYSTLKVQPAELEDSGVYFCASSLDRGREGNTIYFGEGSWLTVV.

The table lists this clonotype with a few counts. The CDR3: CASSSRAGLILREQFF. CDR3 bases: TGTGCCAGCAGCTCCCGAGCGGGCTTAATACTTCGGGAGCAGTTCTTC. This chain links TRBV5-8 with TRBJ2-1, with D possibly TRBD2 on 6 matching bases. V lost 3 bases and J 10 bases, leaving 23 bases between the germline ends. The germline CDR1 and CDR2 sequences are SGHTS and YDEGEE. The CDR3 extends over 16 amino acids.

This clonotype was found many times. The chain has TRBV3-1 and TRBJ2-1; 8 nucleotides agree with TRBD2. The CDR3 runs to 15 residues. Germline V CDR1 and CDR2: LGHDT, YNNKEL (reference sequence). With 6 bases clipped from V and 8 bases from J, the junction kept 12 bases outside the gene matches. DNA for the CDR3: TGTGCCAGCAGAAATCGGGGGACTAGGGGCTATGAGCAGTTCTTC. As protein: CASRNRGTRGYEQFF.

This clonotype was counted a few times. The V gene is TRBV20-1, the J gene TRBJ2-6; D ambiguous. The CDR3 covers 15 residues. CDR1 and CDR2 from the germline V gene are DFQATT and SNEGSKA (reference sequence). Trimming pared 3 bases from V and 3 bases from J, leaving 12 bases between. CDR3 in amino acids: CSAREVGIGANVLTF. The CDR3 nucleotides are TGCAGTGCTAGGGAAGTAGGGATTGGGGCCAACGTCCTGACTTTC.

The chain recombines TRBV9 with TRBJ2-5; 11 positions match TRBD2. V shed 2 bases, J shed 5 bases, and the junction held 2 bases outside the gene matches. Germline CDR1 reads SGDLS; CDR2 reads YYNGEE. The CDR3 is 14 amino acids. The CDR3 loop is CASSVVAGGETQYF. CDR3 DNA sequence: TGTGCCAGCAGCGTCGTAGCGGGAGGGGAGACCCAGTACTTC.

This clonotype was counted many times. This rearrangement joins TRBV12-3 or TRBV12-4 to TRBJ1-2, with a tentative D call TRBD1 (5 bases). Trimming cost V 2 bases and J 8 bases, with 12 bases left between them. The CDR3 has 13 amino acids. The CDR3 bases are TGTGCCAGCAGTTTACAGGGCGGATACGGCTACACCTTC. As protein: CASSLQGGYGYTF.

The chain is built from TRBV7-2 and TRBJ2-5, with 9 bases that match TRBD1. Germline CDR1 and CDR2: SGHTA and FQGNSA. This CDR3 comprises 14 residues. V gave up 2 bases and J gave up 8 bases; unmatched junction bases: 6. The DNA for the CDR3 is TGTGCCAGCAGCTTAATGGAAACAGGGGGCACCCAGTACTTC. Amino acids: CASSLMETGGTQYF.

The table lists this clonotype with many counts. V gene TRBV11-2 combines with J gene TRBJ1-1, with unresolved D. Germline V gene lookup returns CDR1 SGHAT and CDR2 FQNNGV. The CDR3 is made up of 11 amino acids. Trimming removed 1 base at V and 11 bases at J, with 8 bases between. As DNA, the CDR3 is TGTGCCAGCAGCTTAGGAGCTGCTGCTTTCTTT. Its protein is CASSLGAAAFF.

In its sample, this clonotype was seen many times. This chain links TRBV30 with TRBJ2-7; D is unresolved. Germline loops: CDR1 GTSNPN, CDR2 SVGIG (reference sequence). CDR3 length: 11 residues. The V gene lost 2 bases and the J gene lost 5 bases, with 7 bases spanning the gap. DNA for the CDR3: TGTGCCTGGAGTCCTCGAGACGAGCAGTACTTC. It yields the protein CAWSPRDEQYF.

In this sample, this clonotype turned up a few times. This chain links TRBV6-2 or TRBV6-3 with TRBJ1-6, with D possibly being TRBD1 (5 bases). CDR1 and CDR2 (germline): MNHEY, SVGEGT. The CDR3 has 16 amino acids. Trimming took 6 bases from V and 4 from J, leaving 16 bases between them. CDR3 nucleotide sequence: TGTGCCAGCAGCCGCGACTATGCAGGGTATAATTCACCCCTCCACTTT. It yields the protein CASSRDYAGYNSPLHF.

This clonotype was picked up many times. The CDR3 bases are TGCGCCAGCAGTATGCCTTCGGAATACGAGCAGTACTTC. It translates to CASSMPSEYEQYF. The chain is built from TRBV5-1 and TRBJ2-7; D ambiguous. Trimming removed 5 bases from V and 4 bases from J, with 13 bases in between. The CDR3 consists of 13 residues. Germline loops: CDR1 SGHRS, CDR2 YFSETQ.

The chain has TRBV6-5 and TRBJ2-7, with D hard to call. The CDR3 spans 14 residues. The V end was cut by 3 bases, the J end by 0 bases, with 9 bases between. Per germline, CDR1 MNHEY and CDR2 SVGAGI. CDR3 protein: CASSYRFSSYEQYF. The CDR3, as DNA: TGTGCCAGCAGTTATAGGTTCTCCTCCTACGAGCAGTACTTC.

This CDR3 reads CASSHPGTSGGNTGELFF. As DNA, the CDR3 is TGCGCCAGCAGCCACCCTGGGACTAGCGGGGGGAACACCGGGGAGCTGTTTTTT. The J gene is TRBJ2-2, the V gene TRBV4-1, with TRBD2 matching 14 bases. Germline V gives CDR1 MGHRA, CDR2 YSYEKL. The CDR3 spans 18 residues. Germline trimming cut 3 bases from V and 1 base from J; bases unmatched to any gene: 4.